This T cell receptor (beta chain) derives from a study of blood T cell repertoires in COVID-19. Study details: T cells, B-cell-depleted T cells, or PBMCs supplied cDNA or gDNA.

Produced via immunoSEQ multiplex PCR; TCRdb's table is partial and in-frame only. This table has approximately 200,000 clones, around 95% appearing once. J gave up 6 bases and V 4 bases, and 11 bases lay outside the gene matches. CDR3 length: 15 residues. Germline lookup yields CDR1 KGHDR and CDR2 SFDVKD. Sample: peripheral blood. The V and J genes are TRBV24-1 and TRBJ2-7, with 7 nucleotides matching TRBD1. This TCR derives from a man aged 25-45 years with COVID-19, enrolled during active disease. For the CDR3, the DNA is TGTGCCACCAGTGACACCCCGTCTACAGGGGCCGAGCAGTACTTC. Protein product: CATSDTPSTGAEQYF.